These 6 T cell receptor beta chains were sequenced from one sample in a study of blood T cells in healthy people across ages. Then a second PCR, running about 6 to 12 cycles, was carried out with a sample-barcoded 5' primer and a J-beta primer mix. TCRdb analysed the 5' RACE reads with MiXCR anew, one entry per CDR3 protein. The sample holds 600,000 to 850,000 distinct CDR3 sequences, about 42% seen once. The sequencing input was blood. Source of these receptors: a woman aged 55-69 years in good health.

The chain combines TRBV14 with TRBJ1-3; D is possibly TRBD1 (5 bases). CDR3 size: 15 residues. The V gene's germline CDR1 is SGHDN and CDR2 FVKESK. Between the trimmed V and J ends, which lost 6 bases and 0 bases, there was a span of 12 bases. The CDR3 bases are TGTGCCAGCAGTCCGGGGGGAAGCTCTGGAAACACCATATATTTT. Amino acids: CASSPGGSSGNTIYF. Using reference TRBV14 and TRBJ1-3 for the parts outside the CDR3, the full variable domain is EAGVTQFPSHSVIEKGQTVTLRCDPISGHDNLYWYRRVMGKEIKFLLHFVKESKQDESGMPNNRFLAERTGGTYSTLKVQPAELEDSGVYFCASSPGGSSGNTIYFGEGSWLTVV.

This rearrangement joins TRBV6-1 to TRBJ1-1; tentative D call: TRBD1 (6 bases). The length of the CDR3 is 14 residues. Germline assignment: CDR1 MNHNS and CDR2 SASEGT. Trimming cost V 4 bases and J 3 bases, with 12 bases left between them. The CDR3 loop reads CASSGGAGDTEAFF. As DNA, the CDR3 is TGTGCCAGCAGTGGTGGGGCAGGGGACACTGAAGCTTTCTTT.

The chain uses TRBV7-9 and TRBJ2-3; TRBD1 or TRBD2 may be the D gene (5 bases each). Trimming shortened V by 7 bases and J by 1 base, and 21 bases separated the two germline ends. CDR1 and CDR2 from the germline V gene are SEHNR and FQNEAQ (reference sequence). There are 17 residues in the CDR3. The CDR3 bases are TGTGCCAGCATCCCGCCCCCTAGGGACCAGCGCACAGATACGCAGTATTTT. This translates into CASIPPPRDQRTDTQYF.

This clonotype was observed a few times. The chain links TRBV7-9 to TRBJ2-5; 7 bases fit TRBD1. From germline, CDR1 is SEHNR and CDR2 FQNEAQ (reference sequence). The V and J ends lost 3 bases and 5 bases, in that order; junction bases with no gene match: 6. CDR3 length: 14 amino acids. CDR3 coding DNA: TGTGCCAGCAGCTTCACAGGACAGGTGGAGACCCAGTACTTC. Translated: CASSFTGQVETQYF. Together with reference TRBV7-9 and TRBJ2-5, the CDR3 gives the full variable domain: DTGVSQNPRHKITKRGQNVTFRCDPISEHNRLYWYRQTLGQGPEFLTYFQNEAQLEKSRLLSDRFSAERPKGSFSTLEIQRTEQGDSAMYLCASSFTGQVETQYFGPGTRLLVL.

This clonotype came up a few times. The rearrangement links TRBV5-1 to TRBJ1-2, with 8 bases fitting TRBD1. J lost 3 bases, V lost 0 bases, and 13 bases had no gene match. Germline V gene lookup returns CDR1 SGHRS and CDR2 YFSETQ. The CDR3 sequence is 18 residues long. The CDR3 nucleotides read TGCGCCAGCAGCTTGGTGCAGGGGGCTATTTTTGGGGACTATGGCTACACCTTC. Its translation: CASSLVQGAIFGDYGYTF. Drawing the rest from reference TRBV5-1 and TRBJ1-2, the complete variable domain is KAGVTQTPRYLIKTRGQQVTLSCSPISGHRSVSWYQQTPGQGLQFLFEYFSETQRNKGNFPGRFSGRQFSNSRSEMNVSTLELGDSALYLCASSLVQGAIFGDYGYTFGSGTRLTVV.

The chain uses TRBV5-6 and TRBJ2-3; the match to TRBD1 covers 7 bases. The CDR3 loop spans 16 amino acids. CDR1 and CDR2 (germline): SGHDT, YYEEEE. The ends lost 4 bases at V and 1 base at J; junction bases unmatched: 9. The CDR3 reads CASSPIRQGGTDTQYF. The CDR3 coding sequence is TGTGCCAGCAGCCCCATTCGGCAGGGGGGCACAGATACGCAGTATTTT.